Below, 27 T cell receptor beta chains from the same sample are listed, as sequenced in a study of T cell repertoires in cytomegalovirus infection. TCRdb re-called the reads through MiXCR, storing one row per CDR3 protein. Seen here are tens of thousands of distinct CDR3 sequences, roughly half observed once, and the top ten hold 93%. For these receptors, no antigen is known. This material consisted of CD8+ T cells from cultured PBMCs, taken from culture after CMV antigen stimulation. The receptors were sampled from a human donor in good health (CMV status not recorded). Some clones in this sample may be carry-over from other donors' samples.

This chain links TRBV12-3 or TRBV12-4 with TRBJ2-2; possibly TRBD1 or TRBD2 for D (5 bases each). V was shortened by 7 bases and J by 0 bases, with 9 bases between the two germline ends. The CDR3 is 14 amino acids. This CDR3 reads CASNRGANTGELFF. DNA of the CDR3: TGTGCCAGCAATCGAGGGGCGAACACCGGGGAGCTGTTTTTT.

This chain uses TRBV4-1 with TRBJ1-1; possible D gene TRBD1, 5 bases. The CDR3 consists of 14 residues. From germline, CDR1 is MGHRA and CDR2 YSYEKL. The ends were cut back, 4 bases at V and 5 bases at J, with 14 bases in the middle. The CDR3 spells CASSREGGATEAFF. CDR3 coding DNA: TGCGCCAGCAGCCGTGAGGGAGGGGCGACTGAAGCTTTCTTT.

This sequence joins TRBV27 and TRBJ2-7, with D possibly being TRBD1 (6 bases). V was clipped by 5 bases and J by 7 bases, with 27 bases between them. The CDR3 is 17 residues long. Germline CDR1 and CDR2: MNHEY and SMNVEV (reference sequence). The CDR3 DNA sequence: TGTGCCAGCAGTCCCGGACAAAGGGACAAGCAACCCCCTGAGCAGTACTTC. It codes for CASSPGQRDKQPPEQYF.

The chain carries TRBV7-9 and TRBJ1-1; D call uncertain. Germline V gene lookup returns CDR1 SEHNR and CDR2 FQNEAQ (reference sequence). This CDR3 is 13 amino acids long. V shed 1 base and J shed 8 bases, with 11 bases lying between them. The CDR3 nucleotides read TGTGCCAGCAGCTTAGACGAACCCCCCGAAGCTTTCTTT. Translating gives CASSLDEPPEAFF.

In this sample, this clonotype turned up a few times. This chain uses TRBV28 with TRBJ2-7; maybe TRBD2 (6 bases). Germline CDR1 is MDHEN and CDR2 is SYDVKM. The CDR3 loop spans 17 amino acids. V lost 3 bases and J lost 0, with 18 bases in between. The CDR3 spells CASSFPFGPTSSYEQYF. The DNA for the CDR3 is TGTGCCAGCAGTTTCCCCTTTGGCCCGACTAGCTCCTACGAGCAGTACTTC. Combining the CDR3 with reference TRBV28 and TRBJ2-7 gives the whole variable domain DVKVTQSSRYLVKRTGEKVFLECVQDMDHENMFWYRQDPGLGLRLIYFSYDVKMKEKGDIPEGYSVSREKKERFSLILESASTNQTSMYLCASSFPFGPTSSYEQYFGPGTRLTVT.

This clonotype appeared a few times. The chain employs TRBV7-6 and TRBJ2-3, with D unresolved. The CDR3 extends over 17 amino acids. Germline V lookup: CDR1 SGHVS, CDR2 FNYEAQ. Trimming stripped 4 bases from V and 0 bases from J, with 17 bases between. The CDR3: CASSSPGLGISTDTQYF. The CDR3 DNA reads TGTGCCAGCAGCTCACCGGGTCTTGGGATCAGCACAGATACGCAGTATTTT.

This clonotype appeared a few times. CDR3 loop: CASGKVAGEPSVGQFF. The CDR3 bases are TGTGCCAGCGGAAAAGTAGCGGGAGAACCGTCGGTCGGGCAGTTCTTC. This chain uses TRBV7-8 with TRBJ2-1, with 9 bases matching TRBD2. CDR3 length equals 16 residues. The germline V gene encodes CDR1 SGHVS and CDR2 FQNEAQ. The trim removed 8 bases at V and 12 bases at J, leaving 20 bases unmatched.

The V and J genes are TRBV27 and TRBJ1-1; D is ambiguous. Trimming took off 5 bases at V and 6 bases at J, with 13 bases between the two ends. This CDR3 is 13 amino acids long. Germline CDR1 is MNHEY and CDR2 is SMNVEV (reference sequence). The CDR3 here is CASSKSPNAEAFF. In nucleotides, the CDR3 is TGTGCCAGCAGTAAATCCCCGAATGCTGAAGCTTTCTTT.

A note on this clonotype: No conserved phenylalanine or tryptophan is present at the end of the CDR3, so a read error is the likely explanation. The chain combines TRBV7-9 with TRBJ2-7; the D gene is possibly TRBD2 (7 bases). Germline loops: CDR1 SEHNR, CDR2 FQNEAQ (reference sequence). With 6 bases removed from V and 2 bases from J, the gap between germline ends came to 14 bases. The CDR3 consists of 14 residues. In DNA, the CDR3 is TGTGCCAGCAGACGGGGGGACACCCCCTACGAGCAGTACATC. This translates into CASRRGDTPYEQYI.

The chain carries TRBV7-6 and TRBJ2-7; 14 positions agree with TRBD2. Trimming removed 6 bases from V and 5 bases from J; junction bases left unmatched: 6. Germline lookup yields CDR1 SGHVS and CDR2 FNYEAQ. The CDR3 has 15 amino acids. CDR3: CASREGTSGGHEQYF. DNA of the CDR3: TGTGCCAGCAGGGAGGGGACTAGCGGGGGACACGAGCAGTACTTC.

CDR3 sequence reads: CASSLPNSGNLYNEQFF. CDR3 nucleotide sequence: TGTGCCAGCAGCCTGCCAAATAGCGGAAACCTTTACAATGAGCAGTTCTTC. The chain uses TRBV5-6 and TRBJ2-1; tentative D call: TRBD2 (6 bases). Germline-derived CDR1 and CDR2 are SGHDT and YYEEEE. The CDR3 runs 17 residues. The V end was cut by 4 bases, the J end by 4 bases, with 21 bases between. The whole variable domain, remainder taken from reference TRBV5-6 and TRBJ2-1, is DAGVTQSPTHLIKTRGQQVTLRCSPKSGHDTVSWYQQALGQGPQFIFQYYEEEERQRGNFPDRFSGHQFPNYSSELNVNALLLGDSALYLCASSLPNSGNLYNEQFFGPGTRLTVL.

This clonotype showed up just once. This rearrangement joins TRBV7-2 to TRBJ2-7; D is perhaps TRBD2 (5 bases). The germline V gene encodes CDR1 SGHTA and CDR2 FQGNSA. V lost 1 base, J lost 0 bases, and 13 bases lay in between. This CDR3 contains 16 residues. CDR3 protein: CASSLDWRASSYEQYF. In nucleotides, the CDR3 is TGTGCCAGCAGCTTAGACTGGCGGGCAAGCTCCTACGAGCAGTACTTC.

DNA for the CDR3: TGTGCCAGCAGCTTGGGAAGGGGCGGGGGTGAGCAGTTCTTC. Translating it yields CASSLGRGGGEQFF. V and J are TRBV7-8 and TRBJ2-1; 7 bases fit TRBD2. The CDR3 covers 14 residues. Trimming cost V 3 bases and J 9 bases; bases outside gene matches: 8. CDR1 is SGHVS and CDR2 is FQNEAQ in the germline V gene.

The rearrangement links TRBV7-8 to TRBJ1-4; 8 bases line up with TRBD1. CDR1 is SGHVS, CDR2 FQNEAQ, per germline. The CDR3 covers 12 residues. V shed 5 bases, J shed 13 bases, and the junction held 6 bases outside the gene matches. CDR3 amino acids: CASSLGQGVLFF. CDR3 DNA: TGTGCCAGCAGCCTCGGACAGGGTGTACTGTTTTTT.

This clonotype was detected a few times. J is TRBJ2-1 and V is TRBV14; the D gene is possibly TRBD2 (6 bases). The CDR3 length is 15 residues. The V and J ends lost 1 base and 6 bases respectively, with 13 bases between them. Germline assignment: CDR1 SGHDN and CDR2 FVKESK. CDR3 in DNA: TGTGCCAGCAGCCAAGTATCCAGGGACTTCAATGAGCAGTTCTTC. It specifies CASSQVSRDFNEQFF.

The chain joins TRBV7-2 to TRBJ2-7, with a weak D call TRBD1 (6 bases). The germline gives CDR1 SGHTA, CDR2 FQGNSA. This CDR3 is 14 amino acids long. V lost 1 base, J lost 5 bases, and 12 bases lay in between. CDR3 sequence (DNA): TGTGCCAGCAGCTTAGTAACAGGGACCCACGAGCAGTACTTC. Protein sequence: CASSLVTGTHEQYF.

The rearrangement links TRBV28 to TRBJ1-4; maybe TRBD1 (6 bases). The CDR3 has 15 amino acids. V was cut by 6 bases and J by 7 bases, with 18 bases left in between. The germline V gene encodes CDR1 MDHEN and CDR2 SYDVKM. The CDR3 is CASSYRPGGGEKLFF. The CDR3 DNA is TGTGCCAGCAGCTACAGACCGGGAGGGGGTGAAAAACTGTTTTTT.

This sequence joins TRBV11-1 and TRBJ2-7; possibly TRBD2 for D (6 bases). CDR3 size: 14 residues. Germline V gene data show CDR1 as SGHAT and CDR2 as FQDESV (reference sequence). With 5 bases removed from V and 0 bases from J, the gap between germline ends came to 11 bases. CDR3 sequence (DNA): TGTGCCAGCAGCCTATGGAGGGACTCCTACGAGCAGTACTTC. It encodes CASSLWRDSYEQYF.

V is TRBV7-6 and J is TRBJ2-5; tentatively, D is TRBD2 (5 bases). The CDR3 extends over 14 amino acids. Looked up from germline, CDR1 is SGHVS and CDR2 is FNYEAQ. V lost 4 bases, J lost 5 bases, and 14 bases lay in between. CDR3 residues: CASSSDYAWETQYF. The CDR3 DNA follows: TGTGCCAGCAGCTCAGACTATGCCTGGGAGACCCAGTACTTC.

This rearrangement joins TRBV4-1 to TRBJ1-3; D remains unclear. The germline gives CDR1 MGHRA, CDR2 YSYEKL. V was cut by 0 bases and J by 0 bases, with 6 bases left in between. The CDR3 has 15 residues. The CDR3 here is CASSQERDSGNTIYF. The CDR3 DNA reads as TGCGCCAGCAGCCAAGAAAGGGACTCTGGAAACACCATATATTTT.

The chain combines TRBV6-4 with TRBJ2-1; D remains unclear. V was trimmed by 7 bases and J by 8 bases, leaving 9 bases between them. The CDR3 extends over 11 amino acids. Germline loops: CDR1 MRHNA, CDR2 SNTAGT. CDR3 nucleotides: TGTGCCAGCACACCTAAGTATGAGCAGTTCTTC. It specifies CASTPKYEQFF.

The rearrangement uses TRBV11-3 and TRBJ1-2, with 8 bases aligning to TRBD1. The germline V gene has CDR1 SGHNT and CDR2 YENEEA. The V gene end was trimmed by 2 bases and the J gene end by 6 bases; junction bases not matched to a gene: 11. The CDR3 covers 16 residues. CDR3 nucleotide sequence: TGTGCCAGCAGCTTAAGGGTGGCCAGGGGGCGTAATGGCTACACCTTC. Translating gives CASSLRVARGRNGYTF.

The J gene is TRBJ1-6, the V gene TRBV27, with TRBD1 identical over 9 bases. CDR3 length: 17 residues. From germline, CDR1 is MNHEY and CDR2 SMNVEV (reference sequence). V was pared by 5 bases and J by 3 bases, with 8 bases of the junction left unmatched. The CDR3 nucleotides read TGTGCCAGCAGTCCTGGACAGGGGTTTAACTATAATTCACCCCTCCACTTT. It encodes CASSPGQGFNYNSPLHF.

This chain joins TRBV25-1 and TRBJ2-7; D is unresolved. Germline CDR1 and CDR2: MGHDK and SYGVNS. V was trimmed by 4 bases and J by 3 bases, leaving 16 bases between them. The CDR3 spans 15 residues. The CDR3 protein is CASSAITIGGYEQYF. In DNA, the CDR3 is TGTGCCAGCAGTGCCATTACAATAGGCGGCTACGAGCAGTACTTC.

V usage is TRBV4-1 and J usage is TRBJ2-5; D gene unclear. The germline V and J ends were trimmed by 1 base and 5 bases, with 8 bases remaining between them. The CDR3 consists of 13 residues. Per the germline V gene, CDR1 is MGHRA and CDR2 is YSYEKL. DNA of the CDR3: TGCGCCAGCAGCCAAGTCCCCGACGAGACCCAGTACTTC. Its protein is CASSQVPDETQYF.

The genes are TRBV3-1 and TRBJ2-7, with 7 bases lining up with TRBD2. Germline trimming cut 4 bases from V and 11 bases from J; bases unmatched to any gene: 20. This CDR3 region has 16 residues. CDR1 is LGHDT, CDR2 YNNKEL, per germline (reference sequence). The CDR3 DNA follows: TGTGCCAGCAGCCCCACCACGACCGGGACTAATCGGGTCGAGTACTTC. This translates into CASSPTTTGTNRVEYF.

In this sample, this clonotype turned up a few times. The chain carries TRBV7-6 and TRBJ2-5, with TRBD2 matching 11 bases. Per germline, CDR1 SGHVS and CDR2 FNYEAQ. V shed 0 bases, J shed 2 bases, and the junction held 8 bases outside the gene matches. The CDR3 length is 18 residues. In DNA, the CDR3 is TGTGCCAGCAGCTTAGCGGTCCTAGCGGGGGGAAAGCAAGAGACCCAGTACTTC. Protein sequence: CASSLAVLAGGKQETQYF.